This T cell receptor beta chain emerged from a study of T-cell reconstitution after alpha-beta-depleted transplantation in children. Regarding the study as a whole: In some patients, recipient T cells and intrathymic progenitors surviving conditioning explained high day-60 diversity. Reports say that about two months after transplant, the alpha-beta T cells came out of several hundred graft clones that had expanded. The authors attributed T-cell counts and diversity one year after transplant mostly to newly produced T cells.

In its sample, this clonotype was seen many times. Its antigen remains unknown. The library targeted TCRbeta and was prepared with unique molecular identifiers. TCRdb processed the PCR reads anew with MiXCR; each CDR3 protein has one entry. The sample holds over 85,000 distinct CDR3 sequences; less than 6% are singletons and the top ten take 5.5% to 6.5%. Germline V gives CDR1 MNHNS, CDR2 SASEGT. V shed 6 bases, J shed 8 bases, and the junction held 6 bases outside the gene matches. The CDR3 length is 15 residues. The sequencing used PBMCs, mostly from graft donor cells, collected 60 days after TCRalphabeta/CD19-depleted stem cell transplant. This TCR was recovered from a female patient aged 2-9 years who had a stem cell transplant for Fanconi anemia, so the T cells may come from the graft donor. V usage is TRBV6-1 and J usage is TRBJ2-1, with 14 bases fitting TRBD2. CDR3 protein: CASRKTSGRADEQFF. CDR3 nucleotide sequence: TGTGCCAGCAGAAAGACTAGCGGGAGGGCCGATGAGCAGTTCTTC.